This is a list of T cell receptor beta chains from one sample in a study of blood T cell repertoires in COVID-19. Sequencing used immunoSEQ multiplex PCR; TCRdb keeps in-frame clones, though not all of them. This sample carries roughly 150,000 clones, about 85% of them seen once, and the ten largest clones take roughly 4%. Sequencing input: PBMCs or T cells enriched from blood (not recorded which). All receptors derive from a woman in her 40s who had been exposed to COVID-19. CDR3s include the opening cysteine and the closing phenylalanine or tryptophan. Fields, in order: V gene, D gene, clone size, J gene, CDR3 protein, CDR3 DNA. D genes are given only for firm matches. A clone size is listed for some rows: how often the clone was seen (once, few, many), or a class if it is expanded.

V: TRBV11-2
D: TRBD1
size: NA
J: TRBJ2-3
CDR3: CASSFPWTGRADTQYF
DNA: TGTGCCAGCAGCTTCCCTTGGACAGGGCGAGCAGATACGCAGTATTTT

V: TRBV9
D: NA
size: NA
J: TRBJ1-1
CDR3: CASSSIDREAFF
DNA: TGTGCCAGCAGCTCCATCGACAGGGAAGCTTTCTTT

V: TRBV19
D: NA
size: NA
J: TRBJ2-7
CDR3: CASGASLNEQYF
DNA: TGTGCCAGTGGGGCCTCTCTTAATGAGCAGTACTTC

V: TRBV27
D: NA
size: NA
J: TRBJ2-7
CDR3: CASRQGPYEQYF
DNA: TGTGCCAGCAGACAGGGCCCCTACGAGCAGTACTTC

V: TRBV13
D: TRBD2
size: NA
J: TRBJ2-3
CDR3: CASSVRTSGGATDTQYF
DNA: TGTGCCAGCAGCGTCAGGACTAGCGGGGGGGCGACAGATACGCAGTATTTT

V: TRBV27
D: NA
size: once
J: TRBJ1-2
CDR3: CASSLTGFDYGYTF
DNA: TGTGCCAGCAGTTTAACAGGGTTCGACTATGGCTACACCTTC

V: TRBV9
D: TRBD1
size: NA
J: TRBJ2-3
CDR3: CASSLPRTGTTDTQYF
DNA: TGTGCCAGCAGCCTTCCGCGGACAGGAACCACAGATACGCAGTATTTT

V: TRBV3-1/TRBV3-2
D: TRBD2
size: NA
J: TRBJ2-5
CDR3: CASSPGLAGGETQYF
DNA: TGTGCCAGCAGCCCCGGACTAGCGGGAGGGGAGACCCAGTACTTC

V: TRBV7-9
D: NA
size: NA
J: TRBJ2-5
CDR3: CASSSAGAQETQYF
DNA: TGTGCCAGCAGCTCGGCAGGGGCCCAAGAGACCCAGTACTTC

V: TRBV2
D: NA
size: NA
J: TRBJ1-5
CDR3: CASSGIRGASNQPQHF
DNA: TGTGCCAGCAGTGGGATACGGGGTGCGAGCAATCAGCCCCAGCATTTT

V: TRBV5-8
D: NA
size: NA
J: TRBJ2-7
CDR3: CASSRYEQYF
DNA: TGTGCCAGCAGCCGGTATGAGCAGTACTTC

V: TRBV6-5
D: NA
size: NA
J: TRBJ1-2
CDR3: CASSYSIAGGYGYTF
DNA: TGTGCCAGCAGTTACTCGATAGCCGGGGGCTATGGCTACACCTTC

V: TRBV2
D: TRBD1
size: NA
J: TRBJ2-7
CDR3: CASLRTGSYEQYF
DNA: TGTGCCAGCTTGCGGACAGGGAGCTACGAGCAGTACTTC

V: TRBV11-2
D: NA
size: NA
J: TRBJ1-2
CDR3: CASSSTGQLNYGYTF
DNA: TGTGCCAGCAGCTCGACAGGTCAACTTAACTATGGCTACACCTTC

V: TRBV6-5
D: TRBD1
size: NA
J: TRBJ1-4
CDR3: CASRTGGLDEKLFF
DNA: TGTGCCAGCAGGACAGGGGGTCTAGATGAAAAACTGTTTTTT

V: TRBV27
D: TRBD1
size: NA
J: TRBJ2-2
CDR3: CASKQGAYTGELFF
DNA: TGTGCCAGCAAACAGGGGGCGTACACCGGGGAGCTGTTTTTT

V: TRBV27
D: NA
size: NA
J: TRBJ2-2
CDR3: CASRGRHPLVSANTGELFF
DNA: TGTGCCAGCAGGGGGCGGCACCCCCTGGTTTCGGCGAACACCGGGGAGCTGTTTTTT

V: TRBV7-8
D: TRBD1
size: NA
J: TRBJ2-7
CDR3: CASSPGTAYSYEQYF
DNA: TGTGCCAGCAGCCCAGGGACAGCCTACTCCTACGAGCAGTACTTC

V: TRBV12-5
D: NA
size: NA
J: TRBJ1-1
CDR3: CASGLEDTEAFF
DNA: TGTGCTAGTGGTTTAGAGGACACTGAAGCTTTCTTT

V: TRBV4-1
D: NA
size: NA
J: TRBJ2-3
CDR3: CASRDSEADTQYF
DNA: TGCGCCAGCCGGGACTCGGAGGCAGATACGCAGTATTTT

V: TRBV12-3/TRBV12-4
D: NA
size: NA
J: TRBJ2-1
CDR3: CASAGFVHNEQFF
DNA: TGTGCCAGCGCGGGATTCGTACACAATGAGCAGTTCTTC

V: TRBV19
D: NA
size: NA
J: TRBJ1-5
CDR3: CASRFTSGTASYQPQHF
DNA: TGTGCCAGTAGGTTTACTTCGGGGACTGCTTCTTATCAGCCCCAGCATTTT

V: TRBV19
D: TRBD1
size: NA
J: TRBJ1-1
CDR3: CASSTRQGGTEAFF
DNA: TGTGCCAGTAGTACCAGACAGGGTGGCACTGAAGCTTTCTTT

V: TRBV4-3
D: TRBD2
size: NA
J: TRBJ2-1
CDR3: CASSQEFGGGPYVDEQFF
DNA: TGCGCCAGCAGCCAAGAATTCGGGGGAGGGCCGTACGTCGATGAGCAGTTCTTC

V: TRBV2
D: NA
size: NA
J: TRBJ2-7
CDR3: CASSTSLERGGYEQYF
DNA: NA

V: TRBV19
D: TRBD1
size: once
J: TRBJ2-1
CDR3: CASSMGTGGYNEQFF
DNA: TGTGCCAGTAGTATGGGGACAGGGGGCTACAATGAGCAGTTCTTC

V: TRBV6-6
D: TRBD1
size: NA
J: TRBJ1-2
CDR3: CASSSQGARGYTF
DNA: TGTGCCAGCAGTTCCCAGGGGGCGCGTGGCTACACCTTC

V: TRBV4-3
D: TRBD2
size: NA
J: TRBJ2-7
CDR3: CASSLLAGGWNEQYF
DNA: TGCGCCAGCAGCCTCTTGGCGGGGGGCTGGAACGAGCAGTACTTC

V: TRBV2
D: NA
size: NA
J: TRBJ1-1
CDR3: CASSTEWTEAFF
DNA: TGTGCCAGCAGTACAGAGTGGACTGAAGCTTTCTTT

V: TRBV7-9
D: NA
size: NA
J: TRBJ2-1
CDR3: CASSLQYNEQFF
DNA: TGTGCCAGCAGCTTGCAGTACAATGAGCAGTTCTTC

V: TRBV9
D: TRBD2
size: NA
J: TRBJ2-5
CDR3: CASSVVAGGVRETQYF
DNA: TGTGCCAGCAGCGTCGTAGCGGGGGGGGTACGAGAGACCCAGTACTTC

V: TRBV5-6
D: NA
size: NA
J: TRBJ2-3
CDR3: CASSGVPGGTDTQYF
DNA: TGTGCCAGCAGCGGAGTGCCAGGAGGGACAGATACGCAGTATTTT

V: TRBV19
D: TRBD1
size: NA
J: TRBJ1-5
CDR3: CAMGQSLVSQHF
DNA: TGTGCCATGGGACAGTCTTTAGTTTCTCAGCATTTT

V: TRBV7-6
D: NA
size: NA
J: TRBJ2-1
CDR3: CASSLRGALSGNEQFF
DNA: TGTGCCAGCAGCTTACGAGGTGCACTATCCGGCAATGAGCAGTTCTTC

V: TRBV6-1
D: NA
size: NA
J: TRBJ1-1
CDR3: CASSEAGVDGAFF
DNA: TGTGCCAGCAGTGAAGCCGGGGTGGATGGAGCTTTCTTT

V: TRBV15
D: NA
size: NA
J: TRBJ1-1
CDR3: CATSRDLSGSAFF
DNA: TGTGCCACCAGCAGAGATCTCTCAGGATCCGCTTTCTTT

V: TRBV5-6
D: NA
size: NA
J: TRBJ2-4
CDR3: CASSFTRTALNVQYF
DNA: TGTGCCAGTAGCTTTACGCGTACCGCATTAAACGTTCAGTACTTC

V: TRBV5-5
D: NA
size: NA
J: TRBJ1-5
CDR3: CASSLGSAEYQPQHF
DNA: TGTGCCAGCAGCTTGGGTTCAGCGGAGTATCAGCCCCAGCATTTT

V: TRBV6-5
D: TRBD1
size: NA
J: TRBJ2-7
CDR3: CASSYRTGGSYEQYF
DNA: TGTGCCAGCAGTTACCGAACAGGGGGCTCGTACGAGCAGTACTTC

V: TRBV3-1/TRBV3-2
D: NA
size: NA
J: TRBJ2-5
CDR3: CASSQVLRGQETQYF
DNA: TGTGCCAGCAGCCAAGTGTTGCGGGGACAAGAGACCCAGTACTTC

V: TRBV5-6
D: NA
size: NA
J: TRBJ1-2
CDR3: CASSLTGGGYTF
DNA: TGTGCCAGCAGCTTGACGGGAGGAGGCTACACCTTC

V: TRBV10-2
D: TRBD1
size: NA
J: TRBJ1-1
CDR3: CASSTRGRLLSPEAFF
DNA: TGCGCCAGCAGCACCAGGGGGCGCCTCCTTAGCCCTGAAGCTTTCTTT

V: TRBV6-5
D: TRBD1
size: NA
J: TRBJ1-3
CDR3: CASKRSGGSGNTIYF
DNA: TGTGCCAGCAAAAGATCAGGGGGCTCTGGAAACACCATATATTTT

V: TRBV5-4
D: NA
size: NA
J: TRBJ1-1
CDR3: CASSLDLGPNTEAFF
DNA: TGTGCCAGCAGCCTTGATCTGGGGCCGAACACTGAAGCTTTCTTT

V: TRBV28
D: NA
size: NA
J: TRBJ1-1
CDR3: CASRLSAGGSSAAFF
DNA: TGTGCCAGCAGGTTATCAGCGGGGGGCTCGTCTGCAGCTTTCTTT

V: TRBV18
D: NA
size: NA
J: TRBJ2-7
CDR3: CASSPTAGASYEQYF
DNA: TGTGCCAGCTCACCCACGGCAGGGGCCAGCTACGAGCAGTACTTC

V: TRBV12-3/TRBV12-4
D: NA
size: NA
J: TRBJ2-3
CDR3: CASSPRSDTQYF
DNA: TGTGCCAGCAGTCCCCGGTCAGATACGCAGTATTTT

V: TRBV7-2
D: TRBD2
size: NA
J: TRBJ2-1
CDR3: CASSLASTSGSNEQFF
DNA: TGTGCCAGCAGCTTAGCATCAACTAGCGGGAGCAATGAGCAGTTCTTC

V: TRBV10-3
D: TRBD1
size: NA
J: TRBJ2-2
CDR3: CAIRRQGATGELFF
DNA: TGTGCCATCAGGCGACAGGGGGCCACCGGGGAGCTGTTTTTT

V: TRBV28
D: TRBD1
size: NA
J: TRBJ2-7
CDR3: CASHTPGQGPHEQYF
DNA: TGTGCCAGCCATACACCGGGACAGGGTCCCCACGAGCAGTACTTC

V: TRBV28
D: NA
size: NA
J: TRBJ1-2
CDR3: CASSTGFYGYTF
DNA: TGTGCCAGCAGTACAGGTTTCTATGGCTACACCTTC

V: TRBV29-1
D: TRBD1
size: NA
J: TRBJ1-2
CDR3: CSVETGVSYGYTF
DNA: TGCAGCGTTGAAACAGGGGTTAGCTATGGCTACACCTTC

V: TRBV28
D: TRBD1
size: NA
J: TRBJ1-2
CDR3: CASNRGNYGYTF
DNA: TGTGCCAGCAACAGGGGTAACTATGGCTACACCTTC

V: TRBV7-2
D: NA
size: NA
J: TRBJ2-2
CDR3: CASSLGGRAANTGELFF
DNA: TGTGCCAGCAGCTTGGGCGGGCGTGCTGCGAACACCGGGGAGCTGTTTTTT

V: TRBV7-3
D: TRBD2
size: NA
J: TRBJ2-2
CDR3: CASSLDKTSGVAGELFF
DNA: TGTGCCAGCAGCTTAGACAAAACTAGCGGGGTTGCCGGGGAGCTGTTTTTT